This TCR beta chain is from a study of cytomegalovirus exposure and HLA in healthy donors. It was with 60 Vbeta and 13 Jbeta primers that the PCR ran. Profiled with immunoSEQ multiplex PCR; TCRdb holds only in-frame clones, not every one. The sample includes some 130,000 clones, around 78% of them seen just once. Germline V lookup: CDR1 LNHDA, CDR2 SQIVND (reference sequence). Trimming took 5 bases from V and 1 from J, leaving 17 bases between them. The CDR3 length is 16 residues. Source material: PBMCs. The chain employs TRBV19 and TRBJ1-1, with D possibly TRBD1 on 5 matching bases. The receptor's source is a woman aged 45-60 years in good health and CMV-seronegative. The CDR3 DNA follows: TGTGCCAGTAGTGCGGGGGACCCTCGGTGGAACACTGAAGCTTTCTTT. Encoded protein: CASSAGDPRWNTEAFF.